Listed below are T cell receptor beta chains from one sample, sequenced in a study of T cell changes during pregnancy in multiple sclerosis. Method: immunoSEQ multiplex PCR; TCRdb's copy keeps in-frame clones and lacks some. The sample lists 25,000 to 35,000 clones; approximately 92% were seen once. Specimen: CD8+ T cells from peripheral blood mononuclear cells, collected before pregnancy. These TCRs come from a female donor with multiple sclerosis, enrolled in a pregnancy study. CDR3s include the opening cysteine and the closing phenylalanine or tryptophan. Each record gives: CDR3 length, J gene, clone size, D gene, V gene, CDR3 DNA, CDR3 protein. D genes are given only for firm matches. Expanded clones are given a class, and other clones once, few, many or no size at all.

length: 16; J: TRBJ2-1; size: NA; D: TRBD2; V: TRBV4-2; DNA: TGTGCCAGCAGCCAAGATGTCGGGGGGGCGTACAATGAGCAGTTCTTC; CDR3: CASSQDVGGAYNEQFF
length: 15; J: TRBJ2-3; size: once; D: TRBD2; V: TRBV7-8; DNA: TGTGCCAGCAGCTTAGCGTCGACTAGCGTAGATACGCAGTATTTT; CDR3: CASSLASTSVDTQYF
length: 16; J: TRBJ2-7; size: NA; D: TRBD2; V: TRBV7-6; DNA: TGTGCCAGCAGCCACTCCTCTAGCGGGGGGCCTACCGAGCAGTACTTC; CDR3: CASSHSSSGGPTEQYF
length: 14; J: TRBJ2-4; size: few; D: TRBD2; V: TRBV6-1; DNA: TGTGCCAGCAAGCTAGCGGGAGGGTATGACATTCAGTACTTC; CDR3: CASKLAGGYDIQYF
length: 14; J: TRBJ1-3; size: NA; D: NA; V: TRBV11-2; DNA: TGTGCCAGCAGCTTAGGCGGCAGCACGGTTCCCATATATTTT; CDR3: CASSLGGSTVPIYF
length: 13; J: TRBJ2-2; size: few; D: NA; V: TRBV6-5; DNA: TGTGCCAGCAGTTTAGGAGACACCGGGGAGCTGTTTTTT; CDR3: CASSLGDTGELFF
length: 12; J: TRBJ1-2; size: NA; D: TRBD1; V: TRBV29-1; DNA: TGCAGCGTTCCCGACAGGGAGGAGGGCTACACCTTC; CDR3: CSVPDREEGYTF
length: 15; J: TRBJ2-1; size: NA; D: NA; V: TRBV7-9; DNA: TGTGCCAGCAGCTTAGCCCGAGATTCACGCAATGAGCAGTTCTTC; CDR3: CASSLARDSRNEQFF
length: 14; J: TRBJ1-4; size: NA; D: TRBD1; V: TRBV7-8; DNA: TGTGCCAGCAGCCCGGACAGGGGAAATGAAAAACTGTTTTTT; CDR3: CASSPDRGNEKLFF
length: 14; J: TRBJ2-7; size: NA; D: NA; V: TRBV27; DNA: TGTGCCAGCAGCCGCGCCGGGGAGTCCTACGAGCAGTACTTC; CDR3: CASSRAGESYEQYF
length: 16; J: TRBJ2-1; size: NA; D: NA; V: TRBV9; DNA: TGTGCCAGCAGCGTAGAGGGGGTAGGATCCTACAATGAGCAGTTCTTC; CDR3: CASSVEGVGSYNEQFF
length: 15; J: TRBJ2-1; size: NA; D: NA; V: TRBV19; DNA: TGTGCCAGTAGTATTAGTCTGAGCTCCTACAATGAGCAGTTCTTC; CDR3: CASSISLSSYNEQFF
length: 13; J: TRBJ1-1; size: NA; D: NA; V: TRBV7-9; DNA: TGTGCCAGCAGCCCGGTTTTGAGCACTGAAGCTTTCTTT; CDR3: CASSPVLSTEAFF
length: 17; J: TRBJ2-1; size: NA; D: NA; V: TRBV2; DNA: TGTGCCAGCAATCTGGTCCAGGGGTCTAGCTCCTACAATGAGCAGTTCTTC; CDR3: CASNLVQGSSSYNEQFF
length: 13; J: TRBJ1-1; size: NA; D: NA; V: TRBV27; DNA: TGTGCCAGCAGCCGCTGGGCGGGGACTGAAGCTTTCTTT; CDR3: CASSRWAGTEAFF
length: 17; J: TRBJ1-5; size: once; D: NA; V: TRBV23-1; DNA: TGCGCCAGCAGTCAATCTTGGATGCGACTGAGAAATCAGCCCCAGCATTTT; CDR3: CASSQSWMRLRNQPQHF
length: 14; J: TRBJ2-7; size: NA; D: TRBD1; V: TRBV30; DNA: TGTGCCTGGAGTCACGGACAGGGGAGGTACGAGCAGTACTTC; CDR3: CAWSHGQGRYEQYF
length: 15; J: TRBJ2-7; size: NA; D: TRBD1; V: TRBV7-9; DNA: TGTGCCAGCAGCCCCGGGACAGGGGGCACCTACGAGCAGTACTTC; CDR3: CASSPGTGGTYEQYF
length: 14; J: TRBJ1-1; size: NA; D: TRBD1; V: TRBV5-5; DNA: TGTGCCAGCAGCTGGACAGGGGCGAACACTGAAGCTTTCTTT; CDR3: CASSWTGANTEAFF
length: 15; J: TRBJ1-2; size: NA; D: TRBD1; V: TRBV5-5; DNA: TGTGCCAGCAGCTTGGTAGACAGGGGGCAGGATGGCTACACCTTC; CDR3: CASSLVDRGQDGYTF
length: 15; J: TRBJ2-3; size: NA; D: NA; V: TRBV18; DNA: TGTGCCAGCTCACCACCGTTCAGGGGTAGGGATACGCAGTATTTT; CDR3: CASSPPFRGRDTQYF
length: 17; J: TRBJ2-7; size: NA; D: TRBD2; V: TRBV18; DNA: TGTGCCAGCTCACCACGCCAATTAGCGGGAGGGCCGGGTGAGCAGTACTTC; CDR3: CASSPRQLAGGPGEQYF